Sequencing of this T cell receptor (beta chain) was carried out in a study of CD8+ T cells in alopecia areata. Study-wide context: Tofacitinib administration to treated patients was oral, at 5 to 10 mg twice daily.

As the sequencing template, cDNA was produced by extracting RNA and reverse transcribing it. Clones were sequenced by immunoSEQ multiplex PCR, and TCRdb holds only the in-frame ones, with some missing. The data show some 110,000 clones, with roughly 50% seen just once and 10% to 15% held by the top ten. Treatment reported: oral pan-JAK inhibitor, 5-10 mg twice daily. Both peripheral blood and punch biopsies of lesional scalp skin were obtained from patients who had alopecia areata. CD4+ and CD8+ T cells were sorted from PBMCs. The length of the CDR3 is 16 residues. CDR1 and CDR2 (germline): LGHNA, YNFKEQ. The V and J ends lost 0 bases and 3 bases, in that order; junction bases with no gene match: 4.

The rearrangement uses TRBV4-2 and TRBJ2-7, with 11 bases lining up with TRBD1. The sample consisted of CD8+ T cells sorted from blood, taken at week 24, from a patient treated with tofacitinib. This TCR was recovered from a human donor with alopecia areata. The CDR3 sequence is CASSQDKGTGGYEQYF. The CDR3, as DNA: TGTGCCAGCAGCCAAGACAAGGGGACAGGGGGCTACGAGCAGTACTTC.